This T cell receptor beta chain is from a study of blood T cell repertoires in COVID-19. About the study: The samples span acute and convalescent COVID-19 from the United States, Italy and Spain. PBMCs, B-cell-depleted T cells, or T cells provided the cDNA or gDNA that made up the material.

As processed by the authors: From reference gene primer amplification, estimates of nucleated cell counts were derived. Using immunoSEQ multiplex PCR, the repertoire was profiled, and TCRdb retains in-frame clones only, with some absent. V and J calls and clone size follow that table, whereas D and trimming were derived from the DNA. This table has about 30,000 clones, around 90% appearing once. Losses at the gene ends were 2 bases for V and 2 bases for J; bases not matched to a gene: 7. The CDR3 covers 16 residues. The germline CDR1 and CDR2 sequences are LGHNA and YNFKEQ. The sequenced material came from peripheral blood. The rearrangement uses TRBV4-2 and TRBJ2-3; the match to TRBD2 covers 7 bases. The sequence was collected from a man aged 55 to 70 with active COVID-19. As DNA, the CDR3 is TGTGCCAGCAGCCAATCGCCTAGCGGAAACACAGATACGCAGTATTTT. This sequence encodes CASSQSPSGNTDTQYF.